Each of the 29 T cell receptor beta chains below was sequenced from the same sample in a study of beta chain features in type 1 diabetes. Expressed TCRB transcripts got sequenced, as all isolated RNA was reverse transcribed. Libraries were prepared by immunoSEQ multiplex PCR; TCRdb keeps only in-frame clonotypes and omits some of them. This sample has some 410,000 clones, with approximately 14% found just once. The specimen sequenced was naive CD4+ T cells from blood. These receptors were taken from a man under 40 in good health.

A few counts support this clone. The V and J genes are TRBV29-1 and TRBJ2-7; no clear D. The V gene's germline CDR1 is SQVTM and CDR2 ANQGSEA. V lost 5 bases and J lost 1, with 12 bases in between. CDR3 length equals 13 residues. CDR3 protein: CSVRDPPSYEQYV. The DNA for the CDR3 is TGCAGCGTTCGTGATCCCCCTTCCTACGAGCAGTACGTC.

This rearrangement joins TRBV18 to TRBJ2-1; 9 positions match TRBD1. V trimming: 3 bases; J trimming: 7 bases; junction bases outside the gene matches: 7. The CDR3 loop spans 15 amino acids. In germline, CDR1 is KGHSH, CDR2 LQKENI. The chain's CDR3 is CASSPGTGNGNEQFF. The CDR3 coding sequence is TGTGCCAGCTCACCTGGGACAGGGAACGGAAATGAGCAGTTCTTC.

This chain links TRBV18 with TRBJ2-5, with D perhaps matching TRBD1 (6 bases). The CDR3 is made up of 15 amino acids. V was shortened by 3 bases and J by 5 bases, with 16 bases between the two germline ends. Per the germline V gene, CDR1 is KGHSH and CDR2 is LQKENI. Here the CDR3 reads CASSPPGVRSETQYF. The CDR3 coding sequence is TGTGCCAGCTCACCCCCAGGGGTTCGATCTGAGACCCAGTACTTC.

The chain joins TRBV13 to TRBJ2-1; D unresolved. This CDR3 contains 12 residues. From germline, CDR1 is PRHDT and CDR2 FYEKMQ (reference sequence). V was trimmed by 5 bases and J by 3 bases, leaving 5 bases between them. Written as DNA, the CDR3 is TGTGCCAGCAGCCCGATCTACAATGAGCAGTTCTTC. Translation gives CASSPIYNEQFF.

This clone appeared a few times. The V gene is TRBV28, the J gene TRBJ1-5, with 12 positions matching TRBD1. Germline V gene sequence: CDR1 MDHEN, CDR2 SYDVKM. With 6 bases clipped from V and 7 bases from J, the junction kept 4 bases outside the gene matches. The CDR3 length is 14 residues. The CDR3 coding sequence is TGTGCCAGCAGCGGGACAGGGGGCTGGCAGCCCCAGCATTTT. It is translated as CASSGTGGWQPQHF.

V usage is TRBV30 and J usage is TRBJ2-2; 7 bases align to TRBD2. The CDR3 consists of 15 residues. Germline V gene sequence: CDR1 GTSNPN, CDR2 SVGIG (reference sequence). V lost 0 bases, J lost 6 bases, and 7 bases stayed unmatched. The CDR3 nucleotides read TGTGCCTGGAGTGTTTGGACTAGAGACGCCGGGGAGCTGTTTTTT. Amino acid sequence: CAWSVWTRDAGELFF.

In this sample, this clone turned up a few times. This sequence joins TRBV29-1 and TRBJ1-2; 12 bases map to TRBD1. Germline V lookup: CDR1 SQVTM, CDR2 ANQGSEA. The CDR3 covers 17 residues. V lost 3 bases and J lost 4; bases outside the gene matches: 12. CDR3 in DNA: TGCAGCGTTGATCGAAACCCCGGGACAGGGGGCGCCTATGGCTACACCTTC. Translated: CSVDRNPGTGGAYGYTF.

This chain joins TRBV4-2 and TRBJ2-5; D gene ambiguous. The V gene's germline CDR1 is LGHNA and CDR2 YNFKEQ. There are 13 residues in the CDR3. The V end lost 3 bases, the J end lost 6 bases, and 11 bases lay between the germline ends. The CDR3 spells CASSQGAEKTQYF. The CDR3 region has the DNA TGTGCCAGCAGCCAGGGTGCGGAGAAGACCCAGTACTTC.

The chain combines TRBV5-1 with TRBJ2-2; D remains ambiguous. V dropped 1 base and J dropped 3 bases, with 10 bases sitting between them. Germline CDR1 and CDR2: SGHRS and YFSETQ. The CDR3 length is 15 residues. CDR3 DNA sequence: TGCGCCAGCAGCTTGTGGGGTCCGGACACCGGGGAGCTGTTTTTT. Its translation is CASSLWGPDTGELFF.

The chain has TRBV6-5 and TRBJ1-1; no firm D call. V was trimmed by 7 bases and J by 0 bases, leaving 15 bases between them. This CDR3 is built from 15 residues. CDR1 is MNHEY and CDR2 is SVGAGI in the germline V gene. The CDR3 loop reads CASTLGSTLNTEAFF. CDR3 DNA: TGTGCCAGCACCCTAGGGAGTACACTGAACACTGAAGCTTTCTTT.

Points on this clone: One end of the junction varies from germline; a read error may be responsible. This chain joins TRBV5-1 and TRBJ2-3; 14 nucleotides agree with TRBD2. Germline loops: CDR1 SGHRS, CDR2 YFSETQ. This CDR3 is 16 amino acids long. The CDR3, as DNA: TGCGTCAGCAGCTTGGGACTAGCGGGAGTCGCAGATACGCAGTATTTT. Translation gives CVSSLGLAGVADTQYF.

As regards this clone: Other nucleotide sequences in the sample specify the same CDR3. The rearrangement joins TRBV19 to TRBJ2-3; TRBD2 might be the D (5 bases). This CDR3 has 14 amino acids. Trimming removed 3 bases from V and 0 bases from J, with 7 bases in between. Germline CDR1 LNHDA, CDR2 SQIVND (reference sequence). DNA for the CDR3: TGTGCCAGTAGTATCGGGGTTAGCACAGATACGCAGTATTTT. This sequence encodes CASSIGVSTDTQYF.

V is TRBV14 and J is TRBJ1-5; D may be TRBD1 (5 bases). The CDR3 spans 13 residues. Germline CDR1 reads SGHDN; CDR2 reads FVKESK. V lost 4 bases and J 11 bases, leaving 15 bases between the germline ends. In DNA, the CDR3 is TGTGCCAGCAGCCGAGACCCAGGGTCGGCCCAGCATTTT. It encodes CASSRDPGSAQHF.

This clone was seen only a few times. J is TRBJ2-5 and V is TRBV4-2; 8 positions match TRBD2. This CDR3 has 13 residues. J was trimmed by 9 bases and V by 1 base; bases with no gene match: 4. Germline loops: CDR1 LGHNA, CDR2 YNFKEQ. The CDR3 protein is CASSQVGLVAQYF. The CDR3 DNA reads TGTGCCAGCAGCCAAGTGGGACTAGTGGCCCAGTACTTC.

The chain is built from TRBV4-1 and TRBJ2-3; 9 nucleotides match TRBD2. Unmatched junction bases numbered 5, after V lost 0 bases and J lost 4 bases. The germline V gene has CDR1 MGHRA and CDR2 YSYEKL. The CDR3 consists of 16 residues. The CDR3 is CASSQDYSGGADTQYF. CDR3 coding DNA: TGCGCCAGCAGCCAAGATTATAGCGGGGGCGCAGATACGCAGTATTTT.

The table lists this clone with a few counts. The chain employs TRBV9 and TRBJ2-1; 7 bases agree with TRBD2. This CDR3 comprises 14 residues. Germline CDR1 SGDLS, CDR2 YYNGEE. J lost 5 bases, V lost 4 bases, and 6 bases had no gene match. Written as DNA, the CDR3 is TGTGCCAGCAGCACCAGCGGGGCGCACAATGAGCAGTTCTTC. Encoded protein: CASSTSGAHNEQFF.

A few counts support this clone. V is TRBV6-5 and J is TRBJ2-7, with D tentatively TRBD1 (5 bases). The CDR3 totals 15 residues. CDR1 is MNHEY, CDR2 SVGAGI, per germline. The V and J ends lost 2 bases and 0 bases respectively, with 11 bases between them. The CDR3 DNA sequence: TGTGCCAGCAGTTACAGACAGACCCACTCCTACGAGCAGTACTTC. Translation: CASSYRQTHSYEQYF.

This clone appeared a few times. This chain joins TRBV11-2 and TRBJ2-1, with 10 bases lining up with TRBD2. J was trimmed by 4 bases and V by 8 bases; bases with no gene match: 8. The CDR3 runs 15 residues. From germline, CDR1 is SGHAT and CDR2 FQNNGV. DNA for the CDR3: TGTGCCAGCGGATTAGCGGGAGGACTATACAATGAGCAGTTCTTC. Translation: CASGLAGGLYNEQFF.

The J gene is TRBJ2-4, the V gene TRBV2; TRBD1 aligns across 9 bases. CDR1 is SNHLY and CDR2 is FYNNEI in the germline V gene. The ends lost 11 bases at V and 2 bases at J; junction bases unmatched: 4. The CDR3 has 13 residues. The CDR3 protein is CAGGQGTKNIQYF. The CDR3 coding sequence is TGTGCCGGAGGACAGGGGACCAAAAACATTCAGTACTTC.

This clone was counted only a few times. The chain joins TRBV30 to TRBJ2-3, with TRBD1 identical over 9 bases. J gave up 5 bases and V 3 bases, and 9 bases lay outside the gene matches. This CDR3 contains 15 residues. Germline V gene sequence: CDR1 GTSNPN, CDR2 SVGIG (reference sequence). CDR3 bases: TGTGCCTGGAGCCCAACAGGGGGCTACATAGATACGCAGTATTTT. Protein product: CAWSPTGGYIDTQYF.

This clone was recorded a few times. Other DNA sequences in the same sample also yield this CDR3. The J gene is TRBJ2-3, the V gene TRBV7-2; D gene unclear. In germline, CDR1 is SGHTA, CDR2 FQGNSA. The V end lost 0 bases, the J end lost 5 bases, and 3 bases lay between the germline ends. The CDR3 sequence is 12 residues long. CDR3: CASSLAQDTQYF. For the CDR3, the DNA is TGTGCCAGCAGCTTAGCCCAAGATACGCAGTATTTT.

This chain uses TRBV7-2 with TRBJ2-2; D may be TRBD1 (5 bases). The CDR3 length is 15 residues. Trimming cost V 4 bases and J 5 bases, with 14 bases left between them. Germline CDR1 SGHTA, CDR2 FQGNSA. The CDR3 loop reads CASSSSPRTTGELFF. The CDR3 DNA sequence: TGTGCCAGCAGCTCCTCACCCAGGACAACCGGGGAGCTGTTTTTT. Full variable domain (remainder filled in from reference TRBV7-2 and TRBJ2-2): GAGVSQSPSNKVTEKGKDVELRCDPISGHTALYWYRQSLGQGLEFLIYFQGNSAPDKSGLPSDRFSAERTGGSVSTLTIQRTQQEDSAVYLCASSSSPRTTGELFFGEGSRLTVL.

This clone was counted a few times. The V gene is TRBV5-4, the J gene TRBJ2-1; D call uncertain. This CDR3 has 11 amino acids. The germline CDR1 and CDR2 sequences are SGHNT and YYREEE (reference sequence). V lost 3 bases and J lost 7, with 5 bases in between. CDR3 amino acids: CASSSRNEQFF. In DNA, the CDR3 is TGTGCCAGCAGCTCCAGAAATGAGCAGTTCTTC.

This clone was found a few times. This chain links TRBV9 with TRBJ1-4; D remains ambiguous. The CDR3 has 16 residues. CDR1 and CDR2 (germline): SGDLS, YYNGEE. Trimming pared 4 bases from V and 5 bases from J, leaving 18 bases between. The CDR3 sequence: CASSSGGREANEKLFF. CDR3 sequence (DNA): TGTGCCAGCAGCTCTGGTGGGAGAGAGGCAAATGAAAAACTGTTTTTT.

This clone was recorded a few times. V and J are TRBV7-9 and TRBJ2-3; maybe TRBD2 (6 bases). Germline V CDR1 and CDR2: SEHNR, FQNEAQ (reference sequence). V was pared by 0 bases and J by 8 bases, with 6 bases between. The CDR3 has 12 residues. The DNA for the CDR3 is TGTGCCAGCAGCTTAGCGGAGGGTACGCAGTATTTT. It translates to CASSLAEGTQYF.

The chain is built from TRBV30 and TRBJ1-2; no clear D gene. With 2 bases removed from V and 8 bases from J, the gap between germline ends came to 9 bases. The CDR3 sequence is 11 residues long. CDR1 GTSNPN and CDR2 SVGIG come from the germline V gene (reference sequence). The CDR3 protein is CAWSNGPGYTF. DNA for the CDR3: TGTGCCTGGAGTAACGGGCCGGGCTACACCTTC.

The table lists this clone with a few counts. The V gene is TRBV2, the J gene TRBJ2-7, with 8 bases aligning to TRBD1. With V trimmed by 8 bases and J by 4 bases, 13 bases remained unmatched. Germline V gene lookup returns CDR1 SNHLY and CDR2 FYNNEI. There are 15 residues in the CDR3. The CDR3 loop is CASLATRTGSYEQYF. DNA of the CDR3: TGTGCCAGCTTGGCGACCCGGACAGGGAGTTACGAGCAGTACTTC.

The rearrangement links TRBV11-2 to TRBJ2-3; no clear D gene. The CDR3 runs to 12 residues. The germline V and J ends were trimmed by 2 bases and 11 bases, with 11 bases remaining between them. Germline loops: CDR1 SGHAT, CDR2 FQNNGV. The CDR3 is CASSLRPDLQYF. CDR3 DNA sequence: TGTGCCAGCAGCTTAAGACCAGATTTGCAGTATTTT.

This clone was detected a few times. The rearrangement links TRBV11-3 to TRBJ2-1; 8 bases are a match to TRBD2. Trimming removed 2 bases from V and 6 bases from J; junction bases left unmatched: 3. The germline V gene encodes CDR1 SGHNT and CDR2 YENEEA. The CDR3 has 14 residues. CDR3 bases: TGTGCCAGCAGCTTAACCCTAGCGGGCAATGAGCAGTTCTTC. It codes for CASSLTLAGNEQFF.